This note documents a single TCR beta chain sequence. The data are from a study of cytomegalovirus exposure and HLA in healthy donors. The protocol was immunoSEQ multiplex PCR, while the TCRdb copy is restricted to in-frame clones and leaves out a portion. The repertoire includes under 200,000 clones, nearly 90% of them detected once, and about 9.4% sits in the top ten. The V and J ends lost 5 bases and 3 bases respectively, with 16 bases between them. CDR1 and CDR2 (germline): MNHEY, SMNVEV (reference sequence). The CDR3 is 15 amino acids. The chain couples TRBV27 to TRBJ1-1, with D possibly being TRBD1 (6 bases). Sequenced: PBMCs. The clonotype comes from a woman younger than 35 in good health and CMV-seropositive. In DNA form, the CDR3 reads TGTGCCAGCAGTAAGCTCCGGGACACTTACACTGAAGCTTTCTTT. Residues: CASSKLRDTYTEAFF.